This passage covers 20 T cell receptor beta chains from one sample sequenced in a study of T-cell reconstitution after alpha-beta-depleted transplantation in children. TCRbeta library construction was performed incorporating unique molecular identifiers. MiXCR, run by TCRdb on the PCR reads, gives a single entry per CDR3 protein. This repertoire shows some 550,000 distinct CDR3 sequences, roughly 18% found once; its top ten account for roughly 3.3%. This material consisted of PBMCs from the stem cell graft donor, taken from the stem cell graft. These receptors came from a human donor who donated a stem cell graft to a child with acute lymphoblastic leukemia.

This clonotype was detected only a few times. The chain is built from TRBV29-1 and TRBJ1-3, with TRBD1 matching over 10 bases. Per the germline V gene, CDR1 is SQVTM and CDR2 is ANQGSEA. The V segment lost 7 bases and the J segment 4 bases; nucleotides outside the gene matches: 7. The CDR3 is 14 amino acids. This CDR3 is CSATDRGRGNTIYF. The DNA of the CDR3 is TGCAGCGCAACTGACAGGGGGCGAGGAAACACCATATATTTT.

This clonotype was seen more than once but under ten times. The chain couples TRBV5-1 to TRBJ2-7; D gene uncertain. This CDR3 is 15 amino acids long. V was clipped by 0 bases and J by 7 bases, with 17 bases between them. Germline CDR1 SGHRS, CDR2 YFSETQ. The CDR3 protein is CASSLVSRPDLEQYF. The CDR3 DNA reads TGCGCCAGCAGCTTGGTGTCAAGGCCGGACCTAGAGCAGTACTTC.

This sequence joins TRBV5-6 and TRBJ2-2; a possible D gene is TRBD1 (6 bases). In germline, CDR1 is SGHDT, CDR2 YYEEEE. Deletions cut 2 bases from V and 5 bases from J, with 13 bases between. This CDR3 is built from 15 residues. CDR3 sequence reads: CASSFAGQTTGELFF. The CDR3 nucleotides are TGTGCCAGCAGCTTCGCCGGACAGACTACCGGGGAGCTGTTTTTT.

The gene calls are TRBV25-1 and TRBJ2-1; 10 nucleotides match TRBD2. Germline V gives CDR1 MGHDK, CDR2 SYGVNS. V shed 1 base, J shed 9 bases, and the junction held 9 bases outside the gene matches. The length of the CDR3 is 16 residues. CDR3 nucleotide sequence: TGTGCCAGCAGTGAATCAGGGAGCGGGAGGGCCGCTGAGCAGTTCTTC. Protein: CASSESGSGRAAEQFF.

This clonotype was observed a few times. The chain links TRBV12-3 or TRBV12-4 to TRBJ2-1; TRBD2 agrees at 10 bases. V lost 4 bases and J lost 7; bases outside the gene matches: 7. This CDR3 spans 15 amino acids. Written as DNA, the CDR3 is TGTGCCAGCAGTTCAGCGGGAGGGCTTCCGAATGAGCAGTTCTTC. It codes for CASSSAGGLPNEQFF.

This clonotype was seen at least ten times. The genes are TRBV29-1 and TRBJ1-6; possible D gene TRBD1, 6 bases. The CDR3 length is 13 residues. Trimming stripped 6 bases from V and 6 bases from J, with 12 bases between. Germline values: CDR1 SQVTM, CDR2 ANQGSEA. In nucleotides, the CDR3 is TGCAGCGTCCGACAGGACTTTAATTCACCCCTCCACTTT. It specifies CSVRQDFNSPLHF.

This chain uses TRBV7-9 with TRBJ1-4, with D possibly being TRBD1 (6 bases). V lost 6 bases and J 8 bases, leaving 22 bases between the germline ends. This CDR3 region has 16 residues. Germline CDR1 and CDR2: SEHNR and FQNEAQ (reference sequence). As DNA, the CDR3 is TGTGCCAGCAGTGATACAGGGATGGGGATGGGAGAAAAACTGTTTTTT. It codes for CASSDTGMGMGEKLFF.

There are a few counts of this clonotype. This sequence joins TRBV7-9 and TRBJ2-5; D perhaps matches TRBD2 (6 bases). V lost 5 bases and J lost 2, with 12 bases in between. Germline V gene data show CDR1 as SEHNR and CDR2 as FQNEAQ (reference sequence). The CDR3 totals 14 residues. The DNA of the CDR3 is TGTGCCAGCAGCCCCCCGCGGGGACAAGAGACCCAGTACTTC. It yields the protein CASSPPRGQETQYF.

The CDR3 DNA sequence: TGCGCCAGCAGTGAGGCGGGAGGATACTACGAGCAGTACTTC. This encodes CASSEAGGYYEQYF. V usage is TRBV10-2 and J usage is TRBJ2-7, with 8 nucleotides matching TRBD2. Germline CDR1 WSHSY, CDR2 SAAADI. The CDR3 has 14 residues. J lost 3 bases, V lost 2 bases, and 3 bases had no gene match.

This clonotype was detected only a few times. The chain has TRBV20-1 and TRBJ2-7, with D possibly TRBD2 on 6 matching bases. Trimming left V 6 bases short and J 4 bases short, with 25 bases between. The CDR3 is 16 residues long. Germline CDR1 and CDR2: DFQATT and SNEGSKA (reference sequence). The CDR3 nucleotides read TGCAGTGCCTCGGACTCTCGGGAGAGCGACCCTTACGAGCAGTACTTC. As protein: CSASDSRESDPYEQYF.

This clonotype was recorded a few times. J is TRBJ2-1 and V is TRBV7-8; 12 bases agree with TRBD2. The CDR3 is 20 amino acids. Unmatched junction bases numbered 24, after V lost 5 bases and J lost 10 bases. Germline V lookup: CDR1 SGHVS, CDR2 FQNEAQ. CDR3 DNA: TGTGCCAGCAGCCAAACGATAGGTCTAGCGGGAGGGACACTCCTAAGCGAGCAGTTCTTC. It translates to CASSQTIGLAGGTLLSEQFF.

This clonotype was detected a few times. The chain recombines TRBV11-2 with TRBJ2-6; D may be TRBD1 or TRBD2 (6 bases each). V dropped 0 bases and J dropped 0 bases, with 12 bases sitting between them. This CDR3 is 18 amino acids long. The V gene's germline CDR1 is SGHAT and CDR2 FQNNGV. This chain's CDR3 is CASSLDLGGVSGANVLTF. The CDR3 nucleotides are TGTGCCAGCAGCTTAGATTTGGGGGGCGTCTCTGGGGCCAACGTCCTGACTTTC.

The chain combines TRBV5-5 with TRBJ2-5; 8 nucleotides line up with TRBD1. This CDR3 is built from 17 residues. After removal of 3 bases from V and 5 bases from J, the junction contained 15 bases not matched to a gene. Germline CDR1 and CDR2: SGHKS and YYEKEE (reference sequence). The CDR3 sequence is CASSSLPAAGGEETQYF. CDR3 nucleotide sequence: TGTGCCAGCAGCTCCCTCCCTGCGGCAGGGGGCGAGGAGACCCAGTACTTC.

This clonotype was detected only a few times. This chain joins TRBV9 and TRBJ2-2; D gene ambiguous. The CDR3 spans 13 residues. V shed 0 bases and J shed 8 bases, with 8 bases lying between them. Germline CDR1 reads SGDLS; CDR2 reads YYNGEE. DNA of the CDR3: TGTGCCAGCAGCGTAGCTACCGGAGGGGAGCTGTTTTTT. It translates to CASSVATGGELFF.

V and J are TRBV5-1 and TRBJ2-5; D remains unclear. The CDR3 consists of 12 residues. CDR1 and CDR2 (germline): SGHRS, YFSETQ. The V end was cut by 0 bases, the J end by 4 bases, with 4 bases between. The CDR3 region is CASSLGAETQYF. Here the CDR3 DNA reads TGCGCCAGCAGCTTGGGTGCAGAGACCCAGTACTTC.

The V and J genes are TRBV2 and TRBJ2-3; 12 nucleotides agree with TRBD2. The V segment lost 5 bases and the J segment 8 bases; nucleotides outside the gene matches: 8. Germline V gene lookup returns CDR1 SNHLY and CDR2 FYNNEI. This CDR3 region has 15 residues. This chain's CDR3 is CASSRTSGNPFTQYF. DNA of the CDR3: TGTGCCAGCAGTAGGACTAGCGGGAACCCTTTTACGCAGTATTTT.

This clonotype showed up just a few times. This chain links TRBV4-1 with TRBJ2-5, with 11 bases lining up with TRBD2. J gave up 2 bases and V 0 bases, and 5 bases lay outside the gene matches. Germline V gives CDR1 MGHRA, CDR2 YSYEKL. This CDR3 comprises 17 residues. For the CDR3, the DNA is TGCGCCAGCAGCCAAGATGCCTGGACTAGCGGGCAAGAGACCCAGTACTTC. Encoded protein: CASSQDAWTSGQETQYF.

This clonotype showed up just a few times. The rearrangement links TRBV7-9 to TRBJ1-4; D is unresolved. Germline assignment: CDR1 SEHNR and CDR2 FQNEAQ (reference sequence). This CDR3 has 13 residues. Trimming left V 0 bases short and J 7 bases short, with 6 bases between. CDR3 loop: CASSLAIGEKLFF. CDR3 DNA: TGTGCCAGCAGCTTAGCGATAGGTGAAAAACTGTTTTTT.

This clonotype was seen more than once but under ten times. The chain uses TRBV28 and TRBJ1-3; no definite D call. Germline CDR1 is MDHEN and CDR2 is SYDVKM. The CDR3 is 16 amino acids. V was clipped by 2 bases and J by 3 bases, with 14 bases between them. The CDR3 DNA sequence: TGTGCCAGCAGTTTAATCGCGGGCGTCGGTGGAAACACCATATATTTT. This translates into CASSLIAGVGGNTIYF. The full variable domain, with the rest looked up from reference TRBV28 and TRBJ1-3, is DVKVTQSSRYLVKRTGEKVFLECVQDMDHENMFWYRQDPGLGLRLIYFSYDVKMKEKGDIPEGYSVSREKKERFSLILESASTNQTSMYLCASSLIAGVGGNTIYFGEGSWLTVV.

The chain's CDR3 is CASSPAAGTTFEQYF. The CDR3 DNA follows: TGCGCCAGCAGCCCTGCGGCGGGGACGACTTTCGAGCAGTACTTC. V and J are TRBV5-1 and TRBJ2-7, with D perhaps TRBD2 (6 bases). This CDR3 contains 15 residues. Germline V gene sequence: CDR1 SGHRS, CDR2 YFSETQ. Trimming stripped 4 bases from V and 6 bases from J, with 20 bases between.